The source of this T cell receptor (beta chain) is a study of CD8 T cells in Susac syndrome. Reverse transcription used 0.5 to 1 ug RNA and random hexamers. It was immunoSEQ multiplex PCR that amplified TCR beta CDR3 across 54 Vbeta and 13 Jbeta. TCRdb reanalysed the immunoSEQ multiplex PCR reads using MiXCR and keeps one entry per CDR3 protein. This table holds about 80,000 distinct CDR3 sequences, 90% to 95% found once. The individuals used as controls were healthy donors who had been matched for both age and sex. The CDR3 runs to 14 residues. CDR1 is MDHEN and CDR2 is SYDVKM in the germline V gene. V gave up 7 bases and J gave up 4 bases, with 16 bases separating them.

V gene TRBV28 combines with J gene TRBJ1-1, with a weak D call TRBD1 (6 bases). Sequencing was carried out using CD8+ T cells from PBMCs. The origin of this receptor is a human donor in good health. The CDR3: CASTLTGRSTEAFF. The CDR3, as DNA: TGTGCCAGCACCTTGACAGGCCGAAGCACTGAAGCTTTCTTT.